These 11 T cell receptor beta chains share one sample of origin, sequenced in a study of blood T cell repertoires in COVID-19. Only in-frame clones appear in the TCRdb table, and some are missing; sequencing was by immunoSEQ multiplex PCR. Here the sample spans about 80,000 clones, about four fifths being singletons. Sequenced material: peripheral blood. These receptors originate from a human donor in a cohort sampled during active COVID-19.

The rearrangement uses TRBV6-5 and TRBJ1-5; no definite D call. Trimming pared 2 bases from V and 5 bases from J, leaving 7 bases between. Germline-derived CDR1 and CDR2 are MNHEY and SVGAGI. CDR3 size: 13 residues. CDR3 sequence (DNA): TGTGCCAGCAGTTACGGGCAGGATCAGCCCCAGCATTTT. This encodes CASSYGQDQPQHF.

The CDR3 region is CASSLTAYNEQFF. CDR3 sequence (DNA): TGTGCCAGCAGCCTGACAGCCTACAATGAGCAGTTCTTC. This rearrangement joins TRBV5-6 to TRBJ2-1; tentative D call: TRBD1 (5 bases). The CDR3 sequence is 13 residues long. Germline assignment: CDR1 SGHDT and CDR2 YYEEEE. Trimming pared 4 bases from V and 2 bases from J, leaving 7 bases between.

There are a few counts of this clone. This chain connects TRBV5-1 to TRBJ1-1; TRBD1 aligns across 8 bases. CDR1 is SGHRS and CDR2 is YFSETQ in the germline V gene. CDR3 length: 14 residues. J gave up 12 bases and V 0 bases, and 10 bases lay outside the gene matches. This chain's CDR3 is CASSLVTSGGETFF. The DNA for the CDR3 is TGCGCCAGCAGCTTGGTGACCTCAGGGGGCGAAACTTTCTTT.

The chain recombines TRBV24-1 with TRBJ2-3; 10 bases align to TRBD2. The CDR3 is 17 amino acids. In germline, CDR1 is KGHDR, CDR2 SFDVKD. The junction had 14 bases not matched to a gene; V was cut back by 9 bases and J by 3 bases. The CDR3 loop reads CATGRGRLAGRTDTQYF. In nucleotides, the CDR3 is TGTGCCACCGGACGGGGGAGACTAGCGGGTCGAACAGATACGCAGTATTTT.

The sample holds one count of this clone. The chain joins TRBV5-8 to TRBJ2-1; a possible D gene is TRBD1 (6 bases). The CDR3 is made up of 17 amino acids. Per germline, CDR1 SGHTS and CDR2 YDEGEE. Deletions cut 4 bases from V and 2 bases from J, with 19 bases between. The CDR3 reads CASSPKPTGDTYNEQFF. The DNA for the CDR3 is TGTGCCAGCAGCCCCAAACCGACAGGAGACACCTACAATGAGCAGTTCTTC.

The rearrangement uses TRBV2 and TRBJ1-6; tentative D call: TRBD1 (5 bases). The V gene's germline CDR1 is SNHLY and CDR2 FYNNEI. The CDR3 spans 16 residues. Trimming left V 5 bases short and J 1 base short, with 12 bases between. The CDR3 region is CASSPGSVSYNSPLHF. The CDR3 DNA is TGTGCCAGCAGTCCAGGGTCCGTGTCCTATAATTCACCCCTCCACTTT.

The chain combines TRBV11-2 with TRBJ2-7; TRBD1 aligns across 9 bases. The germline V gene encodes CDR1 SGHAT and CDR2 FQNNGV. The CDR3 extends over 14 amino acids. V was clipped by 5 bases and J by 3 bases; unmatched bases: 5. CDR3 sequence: CASSGQGRYYEQYF. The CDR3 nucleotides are TGTGCCAGCAGCGGACAGGGGAGGTACTACGAGCAGTACTTC. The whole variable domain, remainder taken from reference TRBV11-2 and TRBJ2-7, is EAGVAQSPRYKIIEKRQSVAFWCNPISGHATLYWYQQILGQGPKLLIQFQNNGVVDDSQLPKDRFSAERLKGVDSTLKIQPAKLEDSAVYLCASSGQGRYYEQYFGPGTRLTVT.

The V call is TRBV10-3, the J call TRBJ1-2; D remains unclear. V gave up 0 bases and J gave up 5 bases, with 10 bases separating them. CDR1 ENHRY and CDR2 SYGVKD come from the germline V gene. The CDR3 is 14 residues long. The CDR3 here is CAISESTGGYGYTF. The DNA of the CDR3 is TGTGCCATCAGTGAGTCCACGGGCGGGTATGGCTACACCTTC.

The CDR3 protein is CASSESDTEAFF. Here the CDR3 DNA reads TGTGCCAGCAGTGAATCTGACACTGAAGCTTTCTTT. The J gene is TRBJ1-1, the V gene TRBV2, with D unclear. The CDR3 is 12 amino acids. The V end was cut by 2 bases, the J end by 3 bases, with 4 bases between. Looked up from germline, CDR1 is SNHLY and CDR2 is FYNNEI.

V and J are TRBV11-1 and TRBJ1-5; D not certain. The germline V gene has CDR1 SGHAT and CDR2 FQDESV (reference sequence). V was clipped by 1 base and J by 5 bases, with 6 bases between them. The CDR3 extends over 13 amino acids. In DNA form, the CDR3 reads TGTGCCAGCAGCTTAGAATCTGATCAGCCCCAGCATTTT. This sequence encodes CASSLESDQPQHF.

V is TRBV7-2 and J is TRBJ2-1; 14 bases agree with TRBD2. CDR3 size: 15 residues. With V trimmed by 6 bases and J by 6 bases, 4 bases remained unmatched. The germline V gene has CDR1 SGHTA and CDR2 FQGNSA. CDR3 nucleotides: TGTGCCAGCAGTAAGGGACTAGCGGGGGCCAATGAGCAGTTCTTC. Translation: CASSKGLAGANEQFF.